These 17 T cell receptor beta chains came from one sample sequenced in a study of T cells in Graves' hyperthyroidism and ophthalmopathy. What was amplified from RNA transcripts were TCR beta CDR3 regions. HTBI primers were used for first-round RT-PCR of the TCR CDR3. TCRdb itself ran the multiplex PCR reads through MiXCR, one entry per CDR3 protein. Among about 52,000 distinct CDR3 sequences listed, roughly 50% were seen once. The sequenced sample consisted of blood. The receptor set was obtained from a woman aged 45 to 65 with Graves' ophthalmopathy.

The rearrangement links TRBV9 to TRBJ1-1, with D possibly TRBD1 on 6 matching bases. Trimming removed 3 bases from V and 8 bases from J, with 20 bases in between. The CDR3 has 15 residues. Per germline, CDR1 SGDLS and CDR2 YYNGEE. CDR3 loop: CASSETDRRSTEAFF. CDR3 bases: TGTGCCAGCAGCGAAACCGACAGGCGGAGCACAGAAGCTTTCTTT.

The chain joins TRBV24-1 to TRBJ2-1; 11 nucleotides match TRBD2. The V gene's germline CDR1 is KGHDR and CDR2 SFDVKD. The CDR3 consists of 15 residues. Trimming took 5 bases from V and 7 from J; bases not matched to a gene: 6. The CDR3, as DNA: TGTGCCACCAGTGGGGTAGCGGGGGGGATGAATGAGCAGTTCTTC. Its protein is CATSGVAGGMNEQFF.

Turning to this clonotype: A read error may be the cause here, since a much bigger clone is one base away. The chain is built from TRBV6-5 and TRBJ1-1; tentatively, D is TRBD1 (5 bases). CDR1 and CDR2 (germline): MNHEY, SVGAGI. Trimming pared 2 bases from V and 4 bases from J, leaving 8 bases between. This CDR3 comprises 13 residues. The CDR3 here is CASSYEGCTEAFF. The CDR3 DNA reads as TGTGCCAGCAGTTACGAGGGGTGCACTGAAGCTTTCTTT.

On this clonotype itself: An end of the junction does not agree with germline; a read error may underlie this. The CDR3 nucleotides read TGCAGCGCGAGAACTAGCGGGGGAGAAGAAGAGACCAAGTACTTC. Translating gives CSARTSGGEEETKYF. The chain is built from TRBV20-1 and TRBJ2-5; 11 nucleotides agree with TRBD2. The CDR3 extends over 15 amino acids. CDR1 is DFQATT and CDR2 is SNEGSKA in the germline V gene (reference sequence).

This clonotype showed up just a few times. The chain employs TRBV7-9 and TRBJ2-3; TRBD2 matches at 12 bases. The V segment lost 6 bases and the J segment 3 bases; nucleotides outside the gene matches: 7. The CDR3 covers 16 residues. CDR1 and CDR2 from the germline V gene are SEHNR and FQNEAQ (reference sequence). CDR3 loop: CASSTLAGGRTDTQYF. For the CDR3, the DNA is TGTGCCAGCAGTACCCTAGCGGGGGGGAGGACAGATACGCAGTATTTT.

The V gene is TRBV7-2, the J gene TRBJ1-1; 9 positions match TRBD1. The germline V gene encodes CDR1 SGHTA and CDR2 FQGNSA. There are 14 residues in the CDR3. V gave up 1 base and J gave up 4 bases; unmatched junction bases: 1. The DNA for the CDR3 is TGTGCCAGCAGCTTAGAGACAGGGGGCACTGAAGCTTTCTTT. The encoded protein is CASSLETGGTEAFF.

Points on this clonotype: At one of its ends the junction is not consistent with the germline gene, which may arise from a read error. DNA for the CDR3: TGTGCCAGCAGCTCCCGTGGACTAGCGGGGGAGGAATCTTACACAGATACACAGTATTTT. Amino acids: CASSSRGLAGEESYTDTQYF. The rearrangement links TRBV7-3 to TRBJ2-3; 13 nucleotides line up with TRBD2. CDR1 and CDR2 from the germline V gene are SGHTA and FQGTGA. This CDR3 is 20 amino acids long.

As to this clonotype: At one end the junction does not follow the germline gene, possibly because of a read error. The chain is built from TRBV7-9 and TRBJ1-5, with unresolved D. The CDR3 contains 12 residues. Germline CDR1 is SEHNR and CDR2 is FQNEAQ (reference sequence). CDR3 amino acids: CASSRTDQPQRF. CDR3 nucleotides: TGTGCTAGCAGCCGTACCGATCAGCCCCAGCGTTTT.

The CDR3 region has the DNA TGTGCCAGCAGCTTGGGGGAGGGATGGGGACAGGGTGTCTACGAGCAGTACTTC. This sequence encodes CASSLGEGWGQGVYEQYF. The chain combines TRBV7-9 with TRBJ2-7, with TRBD1 matching over 9 bases. Trimming cost V 3 bases and J 3 bases; bases outside gene matches: 15. Germline V gives CDR1 SEHNR, CDR2 FQNEAQ (reference sequence). This CDR3 is 18 amino acids long.

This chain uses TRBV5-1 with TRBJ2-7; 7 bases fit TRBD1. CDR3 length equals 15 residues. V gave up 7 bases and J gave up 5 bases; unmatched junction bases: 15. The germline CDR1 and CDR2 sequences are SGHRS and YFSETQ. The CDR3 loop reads CASGASGTAEDEQYF. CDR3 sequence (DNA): TGCGCCAGCGGCGCGTCCGGGACAGCAGAAGACGAGCAGTACTTC.

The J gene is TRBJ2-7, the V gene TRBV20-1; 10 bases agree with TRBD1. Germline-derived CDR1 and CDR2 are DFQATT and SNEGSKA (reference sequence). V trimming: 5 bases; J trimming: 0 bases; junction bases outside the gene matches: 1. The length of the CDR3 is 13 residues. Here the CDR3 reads CSAGDRGSYEQYF. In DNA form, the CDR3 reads TGCAGTGCTGGGGACAGGGGCTCCTACGAGCAGTACTTC.

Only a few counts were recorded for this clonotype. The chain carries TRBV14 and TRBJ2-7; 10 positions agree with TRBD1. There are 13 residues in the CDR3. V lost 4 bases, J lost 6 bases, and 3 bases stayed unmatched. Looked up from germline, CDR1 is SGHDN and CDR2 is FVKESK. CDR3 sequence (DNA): TGTGCCAGCAGCCCCCGGGACAGGGGCGAGCAGTACTTC. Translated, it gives CASSPRDRGEQYF.

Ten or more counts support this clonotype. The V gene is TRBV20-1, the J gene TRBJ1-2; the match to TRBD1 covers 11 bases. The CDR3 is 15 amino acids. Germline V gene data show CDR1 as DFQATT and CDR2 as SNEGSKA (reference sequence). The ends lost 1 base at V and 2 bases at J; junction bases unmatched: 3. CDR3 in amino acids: CSARVGTGGNYGYTF. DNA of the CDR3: TGCAGTGCTAGAGTCGGGACAGGGGGAAACTATGGCTACACCTTC.

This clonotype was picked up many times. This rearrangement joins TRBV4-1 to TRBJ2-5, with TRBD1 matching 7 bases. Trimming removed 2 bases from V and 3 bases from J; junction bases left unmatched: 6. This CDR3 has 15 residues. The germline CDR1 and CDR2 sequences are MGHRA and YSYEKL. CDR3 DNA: TGCGCCAGCAGCCAAACCCCCGGGACAGAAGAGACCCAGTACTTC. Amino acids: CASSQTPGTEETQYF.

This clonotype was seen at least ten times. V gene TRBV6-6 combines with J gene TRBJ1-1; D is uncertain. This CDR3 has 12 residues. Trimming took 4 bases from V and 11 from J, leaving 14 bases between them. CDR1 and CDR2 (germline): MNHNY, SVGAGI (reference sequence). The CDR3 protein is CASSSSTSRAFF. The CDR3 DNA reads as TGTGCCAGCAGTTCGTCAACCAGTCGCGCTTTCTTT.

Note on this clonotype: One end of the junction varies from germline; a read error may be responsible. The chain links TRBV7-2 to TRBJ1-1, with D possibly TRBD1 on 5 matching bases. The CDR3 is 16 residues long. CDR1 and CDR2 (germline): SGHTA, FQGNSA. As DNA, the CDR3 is TGTGCCAGCAGCTTGGTGGGAAGGGGTGCGAACAATGAAGCTTTCTTT. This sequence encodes CASSLVGRGANNEAFF.

This chain's CDR3 is CSAVPRDRAGTF. As DNA, the CDR3 is TGCAGTGCTGTACCCCGGGACAGGGCCGGCACCTTC. The chain employs TRBV20-1 and TRBJ1-2; 9 positions agree with TRBD1. V lost 5 bases and J lost 13; bases outside the gene matches: 11. Looked up from germline, CDR1 is DFQATT and CDR2 is SNEGSKA (reference sequence). The CDR3 runs to 12 residues.